The 25 T cell receptor beta chains given below trace back to one sample, sequenced in a study of blood T cell repertoires in COVID-19. TCRdb's copy holds only in-frame clones and misses some; the assay was immunoSEQ multiplex PCR. The table records around 87,000 clones, about nine tenths of them present only once. Specimen: peripheral blood. The receptor source for this set is a human donor with active COVID-19. The donor label of this sample is uncertain.

This clone occurred a few times. Here the CDR3 reads CASSQGERPDNSPLHF. The CDR3 nucleotides read TGTGCCAGCAGCCAAGGAGAGCGGCCGGATAATTCACCCCTCCACTTT. The chain has TRBV3-1 (or the pseudogene TRBV3-2) and TRBJ1-6; no firm D call. Trimming cost V 1 base and J 5 bases, with 12 bases left between them. Germline lookup yields CDR1 LGHDT and CDR2 YNNKEL (reference sequence). This CDR3 region has 16 residues.

V gene TRBV19 combines with J gene TRBJ1-2; D gene uncertain. The CDR3 sequence is 15 residues long. Per the germline V gene, CDR1 is LNHDA and CDR2 is SQIVND (reference sequence). Trimming stripped 7 bases from V and 3 bases from J, with 18 bases between. DNA for the CDR3: TGTGCCAGTACCCTAGACGCGGGAGTATACTATGGCTACACCTTC. Translated: CASTLDAGVYYGYTF.

This clone was detected once. This chain uses TRBV27 with TRBJ2-7, with 8 bases matching TRBD1. Germline CDR1 and CDR2: MNHEY and SMNVEV (reference sequence). The junction had 3 bases not matched to a gene; V was cut back by 0 bases and J by 2 bases. The CDR3 has 15 amino acids. This chain's CDR3 is CASSLSQGAPYEQYF. For the CDR3, the DNA is TGTGCCAGCAGTTTATCCCAGGGGGCCCCCTACGAGCAGTACTTC.

The chain is built from TRBV4-1 and TRBJ1-1; D gene uncertain. The CDR3 spans 14 residues. Germline CDR1 is MGHRA and CDR2 is YSYEKL. V lost 1 base and J lost 1, with 7 bases in between. CDR3 protein: CASSQAGENTEAFF. The CDR3 nucleotides are TGCGCCAGCAGCCAAGCAGGCGAGAACACTGAAGCTTTCTTT.

The rearrangement joins TRBV10-3 to TRBJ1-3; no definite D call. V was trimmed by 5 bases and J by 0 bases, leaving 8 bases between them. In germline, CDR1 is ENHRY, CDR2 SYGVKD. The CDR3 runs 14 residues. CDR3 residues: CAISSASSGNTIYF. The CDR3 nucleotides read TGTGCCATCAGTTCTGCGAGCTCTGGAAACACCATATATTTT.

The chain has TRBV6-5 and TRBJ1-6; TRBD1 aligns across 9 bases. The J segment lost 9 bases and the V segment lost 6 bases, leaving 9 bases of the junction unmatched. CDR3 length: 15 residues. Germline CDR1 is MNHEY and CDR2 is SVGAGI. This CDR3 is CASRSGTGSTSPLHF. CDR3 coding DNA: TGTGCCAGCAGGTCCGGGACAGGGAGTACTTCACCCCTCCACTTT.

The V call is TRBV3-1 (or the pseudogene TRBV3-2), the J call TRBJ1-1; no reliable D call. In germline, CDR1 is LGHDT, CDR2 YNNKEL (reference sequence). V was clipped by 8 bases and J by 1 base, with 8 bases between them. The CDR3 spans 12 residues. CDR3 bases: TGTGCCAGCTTGGAGTCGAACACTGAAGCTTTCTTT. This encodes CASLESNTEAFF.

CDR3 sequence (DNA): TGTGCCAGCAGCCAAGTAGAAACCACAGATACGCAGTATTTT. It translates to CASSQVETTDTQYF. The rearrangement joins TRBV4-2 to TRBJ2-3; no reliable D call. CDR1 is LGHNA, CDR2 YNFKEQ, per germline. The CDR3 has 14 amino acids. V was clipped by 1 base and J by 2 bases, with 7 bases between them.

V is TRBV19 and J is TRBJ1-2; unclear D gene. V shed 9 bases and J shed 4 bases, with 18 bases lying between them. Germline CDR1 and CDR2: LNHDA and SQIVND (reference sequence). The CDR3 is 14 amino acids. For the CDR3, the DNA is TGTGCCAGCACAGACAACCCGGGAGTCTATGGCTACACCTTC. This encodes CASTDNPGVYGYTF.

The V gene is TRBV6-6, the J gene TRBJ1-4; D ambiguous. Looked up from germline, CDR1 is MNHNY and CDR2 is SVGAGI (reference sequence). The length of the CDR3 is 16 residues. Trimming removed 3 bases at V and 1 base at J, with 12 bases between. CDR3 region: CASSYTALETNEKLFF. DNA for the CDR3: TGTGCCAGCAGTTATACTGCTCTAGAAACTAATGAAAAACTGTTTTTT.

V usage is TRBV19 and J usage is TRBJ1-4; the D is unclear. The CDR3 spans 16 residues. V shed 3 bases and J shed 2 bases, with 13 bases lying between them. The germline V gene encodes CDR1 LNHDA and CDR2 SQIVND (reference sequence). The CDR3 region is CASSMPARRTNEKLFF. The CDR3 bases are TGTGCCAGTAGTATGCCCGCGCGGCGGACTAATGAAAAACTGTTTTTT.

The CDR3, as DNA: TGTGCCAGCAGCCAAGACCAATCCCGGGGGGGGCCCGAAGATACGCAGTATTTT. Amino acid sequence: CASSQDQSRGGPEDTQYF. J is TRBJ2-3 and V is TRBV4-2; TRBD2 agrees at 8 bases. Trimming cost V 0 bases and J 5 bases; bases outside gene matches: 13. The CDR3 spans 18 residues. From germline, CDR1 is LGHNA and CDR2 YNFKEQ.

The chain has TRBV18 and TRBJ2-3, with D perhaps TRBD2 (6 bases). V was clipped by 0 bases and J by 8 bases, with 12 bases between them. This CDR3 comprises 14 residues. Looked up from germline, CDR1 is KGHSH and CDR2 is LQKENI. The DNA for the CDR3 is TGTGCCAGCTCACCACCGCCGGGGGACGGTACGCAGTATTTT. Protein sequence: CASSPPPGDGTQYF.

The chain couples TRBV27 to TRBJ2-7; D is possibly TRBD2 (6 bases). The CDR3 extends over 14 amino acids. Between the trimmed V and J ends, which lost 5 bases and 4 bases, there was a span of 15 bases. Germline values: CDR1 MNHEY, CDR2 SMNVEV (reference sequence). The CDR3 here is CASSSRGAFYEQYF. CDR3 nucleotide sequence: TGTGCCAGCAGTAGCCGCGGGGCTTTTTACGAGCAGTACTTC.

J is TRBJ2-5 and V is TRBV28; the match to TRBD2 covers 10 bases. The CDR3 is 16 residues long. Germline lookup yields CDR1 MDHEN and CDR2 SYDVKM. The J segment lost 4 bases and the V segment lost 4 bases, leaving 9 bases of the junction unmatched. As DNA, the CDR3 is TGTGCCAGCAGTTCAACCCCCAGGACTAGCGGAGAGACCCAGTACTTC. Protein: CASSSTPRTSGETQYF.

In its sample, this clone was seen once. The CDR3 region is CASSEWNPATGSYEQYF. In nucleotides, the CDR3 is TGTGCCAGCAGTGAATGGAATCCCGCGACAGGTTCCTACGAGCAGTACTTC. The V and J genes are TRBV25-1 and TRBJ2-7; D may be TRBD1 (6 bases). V shed 1 base and J shed 1 base, with 17 bases lying between them. The germline gives CDR1 MGHDK, CDR2 SYGVNS. There are 17 residues in the CDR3.

In this sample, this clone turned up once. The chain couples TRBV9 to TRBJ2-1; tentatively, D is TRBD2 (5 bases). Germline assignment: CDR1 SGDLS and CDR2 YYNGEE. CDR3 length: 18 amino acids. The V gene lost 4 bases and the J gene lost 0 bases, with 20 bases spanning the gap. CDR3 nucleotides: TGTGCCAGCAGCCCGGGATGGGTACAGAAAAGCTCCTACAATGAGCAGTTCTTC. Its translation is CASSPGWVQKSSYNEQFF.

The chain is built from TRBV6-2 or TRBV6-3 and TRBJ2-7; TRBD1 matches at 7 bases. Germline assignment: CDR1 MNHEY and CDR2 SVGEGT. The CDR3 spans 14 residues. V lost 6 bases and J lost 5; bases outside the gene matches: 10. The CDR3 DNA is TGTGCCAGCAGCAAGGGGACAGCTCTGCACGAGCAGTACTTC. It specifies CASSKGTALHEQYF.

In its sample, this clone was seen once. The chain is built from TRBV7-2 and TRBJ1-5; D not resolved. Germline V gives CDR1 SGHTA, CDR2 FQGNSA. The V and J ends lost 5 bases and 0 bases respectively, with 11 bases between them. The CDR3 is made up of 15 amino acids. Here the CDR3 reads CASSPQVHSNQPQHF. DNA of the CDR3: TGTGCCAGCAGCCCTCAGGTACATAGCAATCAGCCCCAGCATTTT. The whole variable domain, filled in from reference TRBV7-2 and TRBJ1-5, reads GAGVSQSPSNKVTEKGKDVELRCDPISGHTALYWYRQSLGQGLEFLIYFQGNSAPDKSGLPSDRFSAERTGGSVSTLTIQRTQQEDSAVYLCASSPQVHSNQPQHFGDGTRLSIL.

The chain is built from TRBV7-9 and TRBJ1-5, with D tentatively TRBD1 (5 bases). V was shortened by 5 bases and J by 1 base, with 21 bases between the two germline ends. Germline V gene lookup returns CDR1 SEHNR and CDR2 FQNEAQ (reference sequence). The length of the CDR3 is 18 residues. The CDR3 DNA follows: TGTGCCAGCAGCGAGGGTCGTATTGGGGGGTTGAGCAATCAGCCCCAGCATTTT. Protein: CASSEGRIGGLSNQPQHF.

V and J are TRBV11-3 and TRBJ2-2; D remains ambiguous. The CDR3 extends over 15 amino acids. With 3 bases removed from V and 1 base from J, the gap between germline ends came to 9 bases. Germline V lookup: CDR1 SGHNT, CDR2 YENEEA. In nucleotides, the CDR3 is TGTGCCAGCAGCTTGTCACACAAGAACACCGGGGAGCTGTTTTTT. It yields the protein CASSLSHKNTGELFF.

This sequence joins TRBV19 and TRBJ2-7, with TRBD1 matching over 7 bases. With 5 bases clipped from V and 7 bases from J, the junction kept 8 bases outside the gene matches. CDR1 LNHDA and CDR2 SQIVND come from the germline V gene (reference sequence). There are 13 residues in the CDR3. The CDR3, as DNA: TGTGCCAGTAGTTTAAGACAGGGTCTTGAGCAGTACTTC. Translated: CASSLRQGLEQYF.

The chain is built from TRBV19 and TRBJ1-1; D uncertain. The CDR3 contains 15 residues. The ends were cut back, 0 bases at V and 1 base at J, with 9 bases in the middle. Germline-derived CDR1 and CDR2 are LNHDA and SQIVND (reference sequence). The CDR3 here is CASSIDGGGNTEAFF. The CDR3 nucleotides read TGTGCCAGTAGTATAGATGGCGGAGGGAACACTGAAGCTTTCTTT.

The chain has TRBV4-1 and TRBJ1-5, with no clear D. This CDR3 contains 15 residues. Trimming stripped 0 bases from V and 0 bases from J, with 6 bases between. CDR1 MGHRA and CDR2 YSYEKL come from the germline V gene. CDR3 loop: CASSQDHSSNQPQHF. The DNA of the CDR3 is TGCGCCAGCAGCCAAGATCACTCTAGCAATCAGCCCCAGCATTTT.

The chain joins TRBV2 to TRBJ2-2, with 12 bases identical to TRBD1. The CDR3 covers 18 residues. Germline CDR1 is SNHLY and CDR2 is FYNNEI. V was clipped by 2 bases and J by 8 bases; unmatched bases: 12. The CDR3 DNA is TGTGCCAGCAGTGAAACTGTCCCGGGACAGGGGGCGCCAGGGGAGCTGTTTTTT. The encoded protein is CASSETVPGQGAPGELFF. The full variable domain, with the rest looked up from reference TRBV2 and TRBJ2-2, is EPEVTQTPSHQVTQMGQEVILRCVPISNHLYFYWYRQILGQKVEFLVSFYNNEISEKSEIFDDQFSVERPDGSNFTLKIRSTKLEDSAMYFCASSETVPGQGAPGELFFGEGSRLTVL.